This TCR beta chain came from a study of CD8 T cells in Susac syndrome. This CDR3 spans 14 amino acids. CDR1 is SGHNT, CDR2 YYREEE, per germline (reference sequence). Between the trimmed V and J ends, which lost 4 bases and 6 bases, there was a span of 16 bases. An amount of RNA that ranged from about 0.45 to 1 ug was reverse transcribed with random hexamers. A single record per CDR3 protein comes from TCRdb applying MiXCR to the immunoSEQ multiplex PCR reads. The sample consists of hundreds of thousands of distinct CDR3 sequences, about 94% of them appearing once. This chain joins TRBV5-4 and TRBJ1-2, with D perhaps matching TRBD1 (5 bases). This receptor was identified in a human donor with Susac syndrome. Sequencing was carried out using CD4+ T cells from PBMCs. CDR3 in DNA: TGTGCCAGCAGCGTGACAGTGAAGAACGATGGCTACACCTTC. Translating gives CASSVTVKNDGYTF.